These 8 T cell receptor beta chains were sequenced from one sample in a study of T cell responses to AZD1222 COVID-19 vaccine. Generated by immunoSEQ multiplex PCR, the TCRdb table keeps only in-frame clones and is missing some. The sample yields about 110,000 clones, roughly 90% seen once. Specimen: peripheral blood, collected on day 0 of AZD1222 vaccination. Source of these receptors: an adult in good health.

As for this clone: This sample also contains other DNA sequences that code for the same CDR3. This chain uses TRBV18 with TRBJ1-4; the match to TRBD1 covers 9 bases. The CDR3 sequence is 15 residues long. The germline gives CDR1 KGHSH, CDR2 LQKENI. Losses at the gene ends were 3 bases for V and 5 bases for J; bases not matched to a gene: 4. The CDR3 DNA sequence: TGTGCCAGCTCACCCCTAGGACAGGGGAATGAAAAACTGTTTTTT. It is translated as CASSPLGQGNEKLFF.

This clone has a single count. V is TRBV18 and J is TRBJ2-7, with no clear D. Germline lookup yields CDR1 KGHSH and CDR2 LQKENI. The CDR3 spans 14 residues. V shed 2 bases and J shed 7 bases, with 15 bases lying between them. CDR3 in amino acids: CASSPSVVSVEQYF. The CDR3 DNA reads TGTGCCAGCTCACCATCGGTGGTCAGCGTGGAGCAGTACTTC.

The gene calls are TRBV7-3 and TRBJ2-5; perhaps D is TRBD1 or TRBD2 (5 bases each). Trimming removed 0 bases at V and 2 bases at J, with 10 bases between. The CDR3 has 15 amino acids. Germline loops: CDR1 SGHTA, CDR2 FQGTGA. In nucleotides, the CDR3 is TGTGCCAGCAGCTTAACAGGGGCGGGTCAAGAGACCCAGTACTTC. Translation: CASSLTGAGQETQYF.

The chain carries TRBV24-1 and TRBJ2-2, with D unclear. Per the germline V gene, CDR1 is KGHDR and CDR2 is SFDVKD. This CDR3 contains 12 residues. Trimming left V 4 bases short and J 4 bases short, with 3 bases between. In nucleotides, the CDR3 is TGTGCCACCAGTGAGCCCACCGGGGAGCTGTTTTTT. Encoded protein: CATSEPTGELFF.

This chain joins TRBV5-4 and TRBJ1-1; TRBD1 might be the D (6 bases). The CDR3 runs 15 residues. Trimming stripped 0 bases from V and 1 base from J, with 10 bases between. From germline, CDR1 is SGHNT and CDR2 YYREEE (reference sequence). The CDR3 region is CASSLAQGKNTEAFF. The DNA of the CDR3 is TGTGCCAGCAGCTTGGCACAGGGAAAGAACACTGAAGCTTTCTTT.

The chain joins TRBV5-1 to TRBJ2-3; unclear D gene. Germline V gives CDR1 SGHRS, CDR2 YFSETQ. Trimming pared 2 bases from V and 0 bases from J, leaving 7 bases between. The CDR3 consists of 14 residues. The CDR3 reads CASSFRSSTDTQYF. DNA for the CDR3: TGCGCCAGCAGCTTTCGTTCTAGCACAGATACGCAGTATTTT.

The chain combines TRBV19 with TRBJ1-2; TRBD1 is a possible D gene (5 bases). CDR3 size: 16 residues. The V and J ends lost 3 bases and 4 bases respectively, with 18 bases between them. CDR1 is LNHDA, CDR2 SQIVND, per germline (reference sequence). CDR3 amino acids: CASSIWARDRSYGYTF. CDR3 bases: TGTGCCAGTAGTATTTGGGCCCGCGACAGATCCTATGGCTACACCTTC.

The genes are TRBV5-4 and TRBJ1-1, with TRBD1 matching 10 bases. Germline loops: CDR1 SGHNT, CDR2 YYREEE (reference sequence). Unmatched junction bases numbered 8, after V lost 4 bases and J lost 5 bases. This CDR3 comprises 15 residues. CDR3 in DNA: TGTGCCAGCAGCAGCCGGGACAGGGGTGGGACTGAAGCTTTCTTT. This codes for CASSSRDRGGTEAFF. Based on the CDR3 plus reference TRBV5-4 and TRBJ1-1, the full variable domain is ETGVTQSPTHLIKTRGQQVTLRCSSQSGHNTVSWYQQALGQGPQFIFQYYREEENGRGNFPPRFSGLQFPNYSSELNVNALELDDSALYLCASSSRDRGGTEAFFGQGTRLTVV.